This TCR beta chain was observed in a study of beta chain features in type 1 diabetes. Study context: Patients were similar to healthy donors in age and gender (as well as in cell yields). Regarding the study as a whole: The influence of HLA type on TCRB rearrangement stayed undetermined. A moderate, significant TCRB CDR3 shortening appeared in type 1 diabetes across four CD4+ subsets. The study found fewer insertions and more deletions at VDJ junctions in type 1 diabetes patients.

A single heparinised blood sample, averaging roughly 100 mL, was obtained per donor. Every bit of the isolated RNA underwent reverse transcription, so sequencing read expressed TCRB transcripts. The assay was immunoSEQ multiplex PCR, and TCRdb's table has in-frame clones only and misses some. This sample has some 660,000 clones, with roughly an eighth found just once. With respect to this clone: The antigen is not known. Other DNA sequences in this sample translate to the same CDR3.

Input material: naive CD4+ T cells from blood. The receptor's source is a young man with type 1 diabetes.

CDR3 region: CAWSRTAYEQYF. The CDR3 DNA sequence: TGTGCCTGGAGCCGGACAGCCTACGAGCAGTACTTC. This chain uses TRBV30 with TRBJ2-7; weak D call: TRBD1 (6 bases). V lost 3 bases to trimming and J lost 2 bases, with 8 bases between them. The germline CDR1 and CDR2 sequences are GTSNPN and SVGIG (reference sequence). The CDR3 length is 12 residues.